This TCR beta chain was sequenced for a study of blood T cell repertoires in COVID-19. Assay used: immunoSEQ multiplex PCR; TCRdb lists only in-frame clones, some missing. The sample records around 200,000 clones, approximately 80% being singletons. The source of this sequence is a woman older than 75 with acute or convalescent COVID-19. The sample comprised peripheral blood.

Here the CDR3 DNA reads TGTGCCAGCAGCTTTCGAGTGGGACAGGGCAAAAATGAAAAACTGTTTTTT. Translation: CASSFRVGQGKNEKLFF. V and J are TRBV11-2 and TRBJ1-4; 9 bases match TRBD1. J gave up 5 bases and V 3 bases, and 10 bases lay outside the gene matches. The CDR3 has 17 amino acids. The germline V gene has CDR1 SGHAT and CDR2 FQNNGV.